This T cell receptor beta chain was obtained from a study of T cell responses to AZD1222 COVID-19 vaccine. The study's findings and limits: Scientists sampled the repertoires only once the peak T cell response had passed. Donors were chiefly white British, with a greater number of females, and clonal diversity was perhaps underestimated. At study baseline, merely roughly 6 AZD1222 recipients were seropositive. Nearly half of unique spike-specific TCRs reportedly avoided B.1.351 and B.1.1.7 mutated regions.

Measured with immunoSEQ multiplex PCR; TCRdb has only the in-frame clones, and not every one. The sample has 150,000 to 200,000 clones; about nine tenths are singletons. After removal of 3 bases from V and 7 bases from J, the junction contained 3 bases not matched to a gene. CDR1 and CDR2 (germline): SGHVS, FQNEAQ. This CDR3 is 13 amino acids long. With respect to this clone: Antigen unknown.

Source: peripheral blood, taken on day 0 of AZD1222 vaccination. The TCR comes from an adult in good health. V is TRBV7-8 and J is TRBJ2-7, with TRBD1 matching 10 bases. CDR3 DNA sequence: TGTGCCAGCAGCTTCGACAGGGGGCAAGAGCAGTACTTC. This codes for CASSFDRGQEQYF.